Below, 22 T cell receptor beta chains from the same sample are listed, as sequenced in a study of shared clonotypes between healthy human individuals. Assay: immunoSEQ multiplex PCR; the TCRdb copy retains only in-frame clones and omits some. The sample lists about 1.5 million clones; roughly 96% were seen once. The material sequenced was naive CD4+ T cells sorted from blood. As for subset: CD45RA+ positively selected. The receptors were gathered from a young man in good health.

The J gene is TRBJ2-1, the V gene TRBV28, with TRBD2 matching 11 bases. The V gene's germline CDR1 is MDHEN and CDR2 SYDVKM. The CDR3 has 17 residues. The junction had 2 bases not matched to a gene; V was cut back by 1 base and J by 0 bases. In DNA form, the CDR3 reads TGTGCCAGCAGTTTATTAGCGGGAGGGAGCTCCTACAATGAGCAGTTCTTC. Translating gives CASSLLAGGSSYNEQFF.

The chain links TRBV25-1 to TRBJ2-1; maybe TRBD1 (6 bases). The CDR3 is 15 residues long. With 3 bases removed from V and 1 base from J, the gap between germline ends came to 10 bases. Looked up from germline, CDR1 is MGHDK and CDR2 is SYGVNS. The CDR3 loop reads CASSEETGSYNEQFF. The CDR3 DNA reads TGTGCCAGCAGTGAGGAGACAGGTTCCTACAATGAGCAGTTCTTC.

The chain joins TRBV9 to TRBJ2-1, with D possibly being TRBD1 (7 bases). V lost 3 bases to trimming and J lost 8 bases, with 27 bases between them. The CDR3 has 18 amino acids. Germline CDR1 is SGDLS and CDR2 is YYNGEE. CDR3 in amino acids: CASSARSFGTSGGDEQFF. CDR3 in DNA: TGTGCCAGCAGCGCTAGGTCCTTCGGGACTTCAGGGGGAGATGAGCAGTTCTTC.

Remarks on this clone: The identical CDR3 is also encoded by other nucleotide sequences in the sample. The V and J genes are TRBV18 and TRBJ2-5; 7 bases align to TRBD1. The CDR3 totals 14 residues. In germline, CDR1 is KGHSH, CDR2 LQKENI. Trimming at V came to 2 bases and at J to 1 base, leaving 1 base not matched to a gene. The CDR3 protein is CASSPGTVQETQYF. DNA of the CDR3: TGTGCCAGCTCACCAGGGACAGTCCAAGAGACCCAGTACTTC.

The chain's CDR3 is CSVEGMSDEQYF. CDR3 DNA: TGCAGCGTTGAGGGGATGAGCGACGAGCAGTACTTC. V is TRBV29-1 and J is TRBJ2-7, with unresolved D. V lost 3 bases, J lost 5 bases, and 11 bases lay in between. CDR1 and CDR2 from the germline V gene are SQVTM and ANQGSEA. The CDR3 is made up of 12 amino acids.

V gene TRBV18 combines with J gene TRBJ2-4, with D hard to call. V was shortened by 3 bases and J by 2 bases, with 8 bases between the two germline ends. The CDR3 totals 14 residues. Germline V gives CDR1 KGHSH, CDR2 LQKENI. The CDR3 sequence: CASSPAPTKNIQYF. CDR3 sequence (DNA): TGTGCCAGCTCACCGGCGCCTACCAAAAACATTCAGTACTTC. Variable domain in full (rest from reference TRBV18 and TRBJ2-4): NAGVMQNPRHLVRRRGQEARLRCSPMKGHSHVYWYRQLPEEGLKFMVYLQKENIIDESGMPKERFSAEFPKEGPSILRIQQVVRGDSAAYFCASSPAPTKNIQYFGAGTRLSVL.

The J gene is TRBJ2-2, the V gene TRBV30, with D unresolved. Per germline, CDR1 GTSNPN and CDR2 SVGIG (reference sequence). V gave up 2 bases and J gave up 2 bases, with 3 bases separating them. This CDR3 region has 12 residues. The CDR3 nucleotides are TGTGCCTGGAGTTTTAACACCGGGGAGCTGTTTTTT. This translates into CAWSFNTGELFF. The full variable domain, with the rest looked up from reference TRBV30 and TRBJ2-2, is SQTIHQWPATLVQPVGSPLSLECTVEGTSNPNLYWYRQAAGRGLQLLFYSVGIGQISSEVPQNLSASRPQDRQFILSSKKLLLSDSGFYLCAWSFNTGELFFGEGSRLTVL.

The chain couples TRBV9 to TRBJ2-3; tentatively, D is TRBD1 or TRBD2 (5 bases each). The V end was cut by 0 bases, the J end by 5 bases, with 10 bases between. This CDR3 region has 14 residues. Germline V gene data show CDR1 as SGDLS and CDR2 as YYNGEE. The chain's CDR3 is CASSVARDGDTQYF. CDR3 coding DNA: TGTGCCAGCAGCGTAGCTAGGGACGGAGATACGCAGTATTTT.

The chain employs TRBV27 and TRBJ2-7; 13 nucleotides align to TRBD2. Germline V gene data show CDR1 as MNHEY and CDR2 as SMNVEV (reference sequence). This CDR3 region has 17 residues. J gave up 2 bases and V 4 bases, and 8 bases lay outside the gene matches. In DNA, the CDR3 is TGTGCCAGCAGTTCCTCCGGGACTAGCGGGAACACCTACGAGCAGTACTTC. Translation gives CASSSSGTSGNTYEQYF.

The J gene is TRBJ2-7, the V gene TRBV29-1; 16 bases fit TRBD2. V lost 7 bases to trimming and J lost 3 bases; unmatched junction nucleotides: 9. This CDR3 contains 16 residues. Germline CDR1 and CDR2: SQVTM and ANQGSEA. The DNA for the CDR3 is TGCAGCGCCTCGGGACTAGCGGGAGGGCCTGACTACGAGCAGTACTTC. It encodes CSASGLAGGPDYEQYF.

CDR3 loop: CASSVESGGAETQYF. The CDR3 DNA reads TGTGCCAGCAGCGTAGAGTCAGGGGGAGCGGAGACCCAGTACTTC. J is TRBJ2-5 and V is TRBV9; TRBD1 agrees at 7 bases. The CDR3 runs 15 residues. Trimming at V came to 0 bases and at J to 5 bases, leaving 7 bases not matched to a gene. CDR1 is SGDLS, CDR2 YYNGEE, per germline.

The chain uses TRBV7-9 and TRBJ1-5; 9 nucleotides line up with TRBD1. The CDR3 covers 19 residues. With 1 base clipped from V and 3 bases from J, the junction kept 13 bases outside the gene matches. Germline V gene data show CDR1 as SEHNR and CDR2 as FQNEAQ (reference sequence). CDR3 DNA sequence: TGTGCCAGCAGCTTAGTTATGGGACAGGGTGGTGGGAACAATCAGCCCCAGCATTTT. It codes for CASSLVMGQGGGNNQPQHF.

The V gene is TRBV7-9, the J gene TRBJ1-1, with D perhaps TRBD1 (5 bases). The CDR3 runs 14 residues. Germline-derived CDR1 and CDR2 are SEHNR and FQNEAQ (reference sequence). The V end lost 3 bases, the J end lost 4 bases, and 12 bases lay between the germline ends. The CDR3 region has the DNA TGTGCCAGCAGCTTGTATAAGGGGTTCACTGAAGCTTTCTTT. This translates into CASSLYKGFTEAFF.

DNA for the CDR3: TGTGCCAGCAGCCCCGGAGTAAGGGCAATCACTGAAGCTTTCTTT. Translation: CASSPGVRAITEAFF. V and J are TRBV7-9 and TRBJ1-1; D not certain. Trimming shortened V by 5 bases and J by 4 bases, and 17 bases separated the two germline ends. The CDR3 runs to 15 residues. Per germline, CDR1 SEHNR and CDR2 FQNEAQ (reference sequence).

This clone was detected only once. This chain connects TRBV7-3 to TRBJ2-5; TRBD2 matches at 13 bases. There are 15 residues in the CDR3. Trimming took 4 bases from V and 7 from J; bases not matched to a gene: 6. CDR1 and CDR2 (germline): SGHTA, FQGTGA. CDR3 residues: CASSSRTSGRGTQYF. The CDR3, as DNA: TGTGCCAGCAGCTCCAGGACTAGCGGGAGAGGGACCCAGTACTTC. Full variable domain (missing parts from reference TRBV7-3 and TRBJ2-5): GAGVSQTPSNKVTEKGKYVELRCDPISGHTALYWYRQSLGQGPEFLIYFQGTGAADDSGLPNDRFFAVRPEGSVSTLKIQRTERGDSAVYLCASSSRTSGRGTQYFGPGTRLLVL.

The chain couples TRBV7-8 to TRBJ2-5, with 8 bases aligning to TRBD1. The end of the DNA fits TRBJ2-7 better, so the J call may be wrong. Germline CDR1 reads SGHVS; CDR2 reads FQNEAQ. CDR3 length: 17 residues. CDR3: CASSNRQGSKTSYEQYF. The CDR3 region has the DNA TGTGCCAGCAGTAATAGACAGGGGTCTAAAACCTCCTACGAGCAGTACTTC.

V gene TRBV7-9 combines with J gene TRBJ2-2; D gene uncertain. The CDR3 sequence is 16 residues long. CDR1 and CDR2 from the germline V gene are SEHNR and FQNEAQ (reference sequence). Trimming removed 1 base from V and 1 base from J, with 10 bases in between. The CDR3 loop is CASSLVSWGNTGELFF. CDR3 nucleotide sequence: TGTGCCAGCAGCTTAGTATCTTGGGGGAACACCGGGGAGCTGTTTTTT.

The chain joins TRBV4-3 to TRBJ2-1; D remains ambiguous. The CDR3 totals 13 residues. Germline CDR1 is LGHNA and CDR2 is YSLEER. The ends were cut back, 4 bases at V and 5 bases at J, with 9 bases in the middle. This CDR3 reads CASSPNRDNEQFF. The DNA for the CDR3 is TGCGCCAGCAGCCCGAACAGAGACAATGAGCAGTTCTTC.

This clone was detected only once. The chain is built from TRBV18 and TRBJ2-2; 7 bases agree with TRBD1. Germline values: CDR1 KGHSH, CDR2 LQKENI. With 3 bases clipped from V and 3 bases from J, the junction kept 7 bases outside the gene matches. The CDR3 is made up of 16 amino acids. CDR3 sequence: CASSPNRDRDTGELFF. In nucleotides, the CDR3 is TGTGCCAGCTCACCCAACCGGGACAGAGACACCGGGGAGCTGTTTTTT.

The J gene is TRBJ2-3, the V gene TRBV7-3, with 12 positions matching TRBD2. Germline assignment: CDR1 SGHTA and CDR2 FQGTGA. V was clipped by 5 bases and J by 4 bases; unmatched bases: 4. The CDR3 length is 15 residues. CDR3 nucleotides: TGTGCCAGCAGCCCTAGCGGGAGGGCCCCAGATACGCAGTATTTT. It is translated as CASSPSGRAPDTQYF.

This rearrangement joins TRBV6-5 to TRBJ2-7; 8 bases align to TRBD2. The germline V gene encodes CDR1 MNHEY and CDR2 SVGAGI. Trimming removed 3 bases from V and 4 bases from J; junction bases left unmatched: 8. CDR3 length: 15 residues. The CDR3 DNA reads as TGTGCCAGCAGTTATTTGGGTAGCGGGAAATACGAGCAGTACTTC. It specifies CASSYLGSGKYEQYF.

The chain employs TRBV6-5 and TRBJ1-2; the D is unclear. This CDR3 contains 15 residues. The V end lost 5 bases, the J end lost 4 bases, and 17 bases lay between the germline ends. The germline CDR1 and CDR2 sequences are MNHEY and SVGAGI. The CDR3 sequence: CASSLGLPSSYGYTF. CDR3 sequence (DNA): TGTGCCAGCAGTCTTGGACTGCCTTCTAGCTATGGCTACACCTTC.